This TCR beta chain came from a study of cytomegalovirus exposure and HLA in healthy donors. Findings and limits, study-wide: Sequences of the TCR beta chain were said to predict the HLA-A and HLA-B alleles of most subjects accurately. Earlier analysis looked at TCR beta V segments, and most were productive about 87% or about 30% of the time.

PCR was performed using 60 Vbeta and 13 Jbeta primers. Sequenced by immunoSEQ multiplex PCR; TCRdb stores in-frame clones only, minus some. The sample holds roughly 150,000 clones, roughly four fifths seen once. V dropped 4 bases and J dropped 5 bases, with 27 bases sitting between them. The CDR3 runs 18 residues. Germline CDR1 is SQVTM and CDR2 is ANQGSEA. A word on this clone: Its target is not known.

This sequence joins TRBV29-1 and TRBJ2-1; maybe TRBD2 (6 bases). The sequenced sample was PBMCs. This TCR came from a man younger than 40 in good health and CMV-seronegative. In DNA form, the CDR3 reads TGCAGCGTTGGCGGGACTTCCCATCCTACCACTACCAACAATGAGCAGTTCTTC. Protein sequence: CSVGGTSHPTTTNNEQFF.